The text below deals with one TCR beta chain. Its matching antigen is unknown. This entry comes from a study of shared clonotypes between healthy human individuals. General study points: Among the subsets, naive ones generally showed larger estimated richness than memory ones.

Genomic DNA per cell subset filled all wells of several immunoSEQ plates. Sequenced by immunoSEQ multiplex PCR; TCRdb stores in-frame clones only, minus some. Among 550,000 to 800,000 clones listed, around 67% were seen once. Trimming pared 5 bases from V and 5 bases from J, leaving 15 bases between. The CDR3 sequence is 14 residues long. From germline, CDR1 is SGHTA and CDR2 FQGTGA. Sequencing input: memory CD4+ T cells sorted from blood. The subset is: CD45RA-negative fraction. The TCR sequence derives from a woman in her twenties or thirties in good health. The V call is TRBV7-3, the J call TRBJ2-5; either TRBD1 or TRBD2 may supply D (5 bases each). CDR3 in amino acids: CASSPQGWGETQYF. In DNA form, the CDR3 reads TGTGCCAGCAGCCCCCAGGGCTGGGGGGAGACCCAGTACTTC.